The 27 T cell receptor beta chains listed next were all sequenced from one sample in a study of shared clonotypes between healthy human individuals. Assay: immunoSEQ multiplex PCR; the TCRdb copy retains only in-frame clones and omits some. The sample lists approximately 2.4 million clones; approximately 96% were seen once. Sequenced sample: naive CD4+ T cells sorted from blood. Subset in this sample: CD45RA+ positively selected. The receptors originated from a young man in good health.

The chain employs TRBV11-1 and TRBJ1-1; no reliable D call. The CDR3 spans 15 residues. The germline V gene has CDR1 SGHAT and CDR2 FQDESV (reference sequence). Trimming cost V 5 bases and J 0 bases, with 13 bases left between them. CDR3 region: CASSIRRAMNTEAFF. The CDR3 DNA follows: TGTGCCAGCAGCATTAGGAGAGCTATGAACACTGAAGCTTTCTTT.

The chain couples TRBV2 to TRBJ2-4, with TRBD2 matching 9 bases. The CDR3 extends over 12 amino acids. V lost 10 bases and J lost 11; bases outside the gene matches: 9. Germline lookup yields CDR1 SNHLY and CDR2 FYNNEI. CDR3 in amino acids: CATRPTSGVQYF. CDR3 bases: TGTGCCACTCGTCCGACTAGCGGCGTTCAGTACTTC.

The rearrangement uses TRBV30 and TRBJ2-1; D not certain. The CDR3 runs to 17 residues. Germline V gene sequence: CDR1 GTSNPN, CDR2 SVGIG (reference sequence). V was shortened by 0 bases and J by 0 bases, with 15 bases between the two germline ends. CDR3: CAWSVSKTGHSYNEQFF. As DNA, the CDR3 is TGTGCCTGGAGTGTATCTAAAACGGGCCACTCCTACAATGAGCAGTTCTTC.

A single count supports this clone. This chain uses TRBV27 with TRBJ2-3, with a possible D match to TRBD1 (5 bases). The CDR3 loop spans 15 amino acids. V was cut by 8 bases and J by 0 bases, with 15 bases left in between. Looked up from germline, CDR1 is MNHEY and CDR2 is SMNVEV (reference sequence). The CDR3 DNA follows: TGTGCCAGCGGACAAGCCCCGTGGAGCACAGATACGCAGTATTTT. It translates to CASGQAPWSTDTQYF.

This chain connects TRBV6-1 to TRBJ1-5; tentatively, D is TRBD1 (6 bases). This CDR3 spans 14 amino acids. Germline V CDR1 and CDR2: MNHNS, SASEGT. The V end was cut by 9 bases, the J end by 3 bases, with 15 bases between. The CDR3 sequence: CASSFAGVNQPQHF. The CDR3 DNA sequence: TGTGCCAGTTCCTTCGCAGGGGTCAATCAGCCCCAGCATTTT.

V and J are TRBV5-1 and TRBJ1-1; D is unclear. This CDR3 contains 14 residues. Trimming took off 0 bases at V and 7 bases at J, with 13 bases between the two ends. Germline V gene sequence: CDR1 SGHRS, CDR2 YFSETQ. The CDR3 sequence is CASSLASEVSEAFF. For the CDR3, the DNA is TGCGCCAGCAGCTTGGCTTCAGAAGTGAGTGAAGCTTTCTTT.

This chain links TRBV7-3 with TRBJ1-6, with no clear D. The CDR3 sequence is 14 residues long. V lost 5 bases, J lost 10 bases, and 15 bases lay in between. CDR1 is SGHTA, CDR2 FQGTGA, per germline. The DNA of the CDR3 is TGTGCCAGCAGCCGCGGGGAGGGTGGATCACCCCTCCACTTT. Translating gives CASSRGEGGSPLHF.

V is TRBV7-9 and J is TRBJ1-6, with D unclear. The CDR3 covers 12 residues. CDR1 is SEHNR and CDR2 is FQNEAQ in the germline V gene (reference sequence). With 0 bases removed from V and 13 bases from J, the gap between germline ends came to 7 bases. CDR3 amino acids: CASSLAQPPLHF. CDR3 DNA: TGTGCCAGCAGCTTAGCGCAACCCCCCCTCCACTTT.

V usage is TRBV10-3 and J usage is TRBJ1-5; no firm D call. Deletions cut 4 bases from V and 4 bases from J, with 11 bases between. The CDR3 has 14 amino acids. The germline CDR1 and CDR2 sequences are ENHRY and SYGVKD. The CDR3 is CAISVGLGNQPQHF. The DNA for the CDR3 is TGTGCCATCAGTGTCGGTCTTGGAAATCAGCCCCAGCATTTT.

J is TRBJ1-1 and V is TRBV11-2; D gene ambiguous. The germline V gene encodes CDR1 SGHAT and CDR2 FQNNGV. The V end lost 3 bases, the J end lost 1 base, and 6 bases lay between the germline ends. The CDR3 covers 13 residues. The CDR3 sequence is CASSFAWNTEAFF. In nucleotides, the CDR3 is TGTGCCAGCAGCTTTGCATGGAACACTGAAGCTTTCTTT.

This sequence joins TRBV7-2 and TRBJ2-2, with D possibly matching TRBD2 (5 bases). Germline V lookup: CDR1 SGHTA, CDR2 FQGNSA. The V gene lost 1 base and the J gene lost 7 bases, with 10 bases spanning the gap. The CDR3 extends over 14 amino acids. CDR3 region: CASSLGLAVGELFF. DNA for the CDR3: TGTGCCAGCAGCTTAGGCCTAGCCGTCGGGGAGCTGTTTTTT.

V is TRBV30 and J is TRBJ1-2; D is uncertain. The CDR3 is 12 amino acids. CDR1 and CDR2 (germline): GTSNPN, SVGIG (reference sequence). Trimming removed 4 bases from V and 1 base from J, with 7 bases in between. Here the CDR3 reads CAWKQDNYGYTF. The CDR3 region has the DNA TGTGCCTGGAAACAAGATAACTATGGCTACACCTTC.

The chain uses TRBV6-1 and TRBJ1-4, with 9 bases that match TRBD1. The CDR3 loop spans 14 amino acids. V shed 6 bases and J 8 bases; nucleotides not matched to a gene: 7. Germline CDR1 is MNHNS and CDR2 is SASEGT. Here the CDR3 reads CASSGAGTGEKLFF. In DNA, the CDR3 is TGTGCCAGCAGCGGAGCAGGGACAGGGGAAAAACTGTTTTTT.

The rearrangement links TRBV5-1 to TRBJ2-2; D gene unclear. Trimming took off 0 bases at V and 7 bases at J, with 10 bases between the two ends. Germline CDR1 and CDR2: SGHRS and YFSETQ. This CDR3 has 14 amino acids. The CDR3, as DNA: TGCGCCAGCAGCTTGGTCGGGCAAATCGGGGAGCTGTTTTTT. Residues: CASSLVGQIGELFF.

This clone has only one observation. The V call is TRBV5-1, the J call TRBJ1-1, with D perhaps matching TRBD1 (6 bases). Trimming removed 3 bases at V and 0 bases at J, with 12 bases between. Germline CDR1 and CDR2: SGHRS and YFSETQ. CDR3 length: 15 amino acids. The CDR3 sequence is CASSSRGSLNTEAFF. The CDR3 DNA reads as TGCGCCAGCAGCTCAAGGGGGAGCTTGAACACTGAAGCTTTCTTT.

The rearrangement uses TRBV10-2 and TRBJ1-1, with D perhaps TRBD1 (5 bases). V lost 0 bases to trimming and J lost 2 bases, with 10 bases between them. The germline V gene encodes CDR1 WSHSY and CDR2 SAAADI. The CDR3 has 15 residues. The CDR3 coding sequence is TGCGCCAGCAGTGAGTCCGGGGCCCCTAACACTGAAGCTTTCTTT. Translated: CASSESGAPNTEAFF.

The chain joins TRBV5-4 to TRBJ2-1; D remains ambiguous. The CDR3 is 12 amino acids. The V gene lost 3 bases and the J gene lost 9 bases, with 10 bases spanning the gap. The V gene's germline CDR1 is SGHNT and CDR2 YYREEE (reference sequence). The CDR3 loop is CASSSRQIEQFF. CDR3 nucleotide sequence: TGTGCCAGCAGCTCCAGACAAATTGAGCAGTTCTTC.

Written as DNA, the CDR3 is TGTGCCAGCAGCTTAGTTCTAAATAAAGCTTTCTTT. This codes for CASSLVLNKAFF. The V and J genes are TRBV7-9 and TRBJ1-1; D is ambiguous. Trimming took 1 base from V and 9 from J, leaving 9 bases between them. The germline V gene has CDR1 SEHNR and CDR2 FQNEAQ (reference sequence). There are 12 residues in the CDR3.

This CDR3 is CASSRTRGDSDEQYF. The CDR3 nucleotides read TGTGCCAGCAGTCGAACGAGGGGGGATAGCGACGAGCAGTACTTC. This chain links TRBV28 with TRBJ2-7, with D perhaps assigned TRBD1 or TRBD2 (6 bases each). Trimming took 5 bases from V and 5 from J, leaving 19 bases between them. Germline V gene sequence: CDR1 MDHEN, CDR2 SYDVKM. The CDR3 has 15 amino acids.

V gene TRBV30 combines with J gene TRBJ1-1; 7 bases agree with TRBD1. The ends lost 4 bases at V and 1 base at J; junction bases unmatched: 6. In germline, CDR1 is GTSNPN, CDR2 SVGIG (reference sequence). This CDR3 is 14 amino acids long. This CDR3 reads CAWNRDSQNTEAFF. CDR3 DNA sequence: TGTGCCTGGAACCGGGACAGTCAGAACACTGAAGCTTTCTTT. The variable domain in full, with the rest retrieved from reference TRBV30 and TRBJ1-1, is SQTIHQWPATLVQPVGSPLSLECTVEGTSNPNLYWYRQAAGRGLQLLFYSVGIGQISSEVPQNLSASRPQDRQFILSSKKLLLSDSGFYLCAWNRDSQNTEAFFGQGTRLTVV.

The V call is TRBV6-5, the J call TRBJ2-1, with TRBD2 matching over 7 bases. The length of the CDR3 is 15 residues. Per germline, CDR1 MNHEY and CDR2 SVGAGI. V trimming: 4 bases; J trimming: 2 bases; junction bases outside the gene matches: 5. The chain's CDR3 is CASSLGGSPYNEQFF. The CDR3 coding sequence is TGTGCCAGCAGTTTGGGGGGGAGCCCCTACAATGAGCAGTTCTTC.

The chain carries TRBV28 and TRBJ1-1; possibly TRBD1 for D (5 bases). CDR3 size: 14 residues. The V gene's germline CDR1 is MDHEN and CDR2 SYDVKM. The germline V and J ends were trimmed by 9 bases and 1 base, with 15 bases remaining between them. The CDR3 loop is CASGTGVTNTEAFF. The DNA for the CDR3 is TGTGCCAGTGGGACCGGGGTTACGAACACTGAAGCTTTCTTT. The full variable domain, in which reference TRBV28 and TRBJ1-1 provide the parts outside the CDR3, is DVKVTQSSRYLVKRTGEKVFLECVQDMDHENMFWYRQDPGLGLRLIYFSYDVKMKEKGDIPEGYSVSREKKERFSLILESASTNQTSMYLCASGTGVTNTEAFFGQGTRLTVV.

The chain employs TRBV11-2 and TRBJ1-5, with D uncertain. CDR3 length equals 14 residues. CDR1 SGHAT and CDR2 FQNNGV come from the germline V gene. V lost 1 base and J lost 1, with 5 bases in between. Here the CDR3 DNA reads TGTGCCAGCAGCTTAGCGGGGAGCAATCAGCCCCAGCATTTT. The encoded protein is CASSLAGSNQPQHF.

As DNA, the CDR3 is TGTGCCAGCAGCTTGAGCCAGAAGAACACCGGGGAGCTGTTTTTT. Residues: CASSLSQKNTGELFF. The chain is built from TRBV5-4 and TRBJ2-2; D unclear. The ends were cut back, 1 base at V and 1 base at J, with 8 bases in the middle. Germline V gene lookup returns CDR1 SGHNT and CDR2 YYREEE (reference sequence). The CDR3 consists of 15 residues.

Concerning this clone: Distinct nucleotide sequences in the sample also encode this CDR3. The CDR3 reads CASSGGSSYNSPLHF. The CDR3 DNA follows: TGTGCCAGCAGTGGGGGAAGCTCCTATAATTCACCCCTCCACTTT. The chain has TRBV6-1 and TRBJ1-6; D is unclear. Deletions cut 4 bases from V and 0 bases from J, with 7 bases between. CDR1 and CDR2 (germline): MNHNS, SASEGT. The CDR3 spans 15 residues.

The rearrangement links TRBV5-6 to TRBJ1-4; D unresolved. CDR1 and CDR2 from the germline V gene are SGHDT and YYEEEE. The CDR3 has 16 residues. V lost 3 bases and J 7 bases, leaving 19 bases between the germline ends. The CDR3 sequence: CASSSYGPPEGEKLFF. The CDR3, as DNA: TGTGCCAGCAGCTCGTACGGACCCCCGGAGGGTGAAAAACTGTTTTTT.

This clone was detected only once. CDR3 DNA sequence: TGTGCCAGCAGTTTAGAGGTGTCCGGTGGAAACACCATATATTTT. This translates into CASSLEVSGGNTIYF. The genes are TRBV28 and TRBJ1-3; D ambiguous. V lost 2 bases, J lost 3 bases, and 11 bases lay in between. CDR3 size: 15 residues. Germline V gives CDR1 MDHEN, CDR2 SYDVKM.